This T cell receptor beta chain was captured in a study of blood T cell repertoires in COVID-19. Original processing methods: Researchers report that nucleated cell counts were estimated from reference gene primer amplification. Sequencing was performed with immunoSEQ multiplex PCR; in TCRdb, only in-frame clones are kept and a portion is missing. That table gives V, J and clone size, and the DNA gave D and trimming. This table has about 300,000 clones, approximately 88% appearing once. This CDR3 spans 17 amino acids. Per the germline V gene, CDR1 is SGDLS and CDR2 is YYNGEE. Trimming took off 0 bases at V and 9 bases at J, with 22 bases between the two ends.

This TCR was recovered from a woman younger than 45 who had recovered from COVID-19. Sequences were obtained from peripheral blood. The V and J genes are TRBV9 and TRBJ2-1; tentative D call: TRBD2 (6 bases). The CDR3 is CASSVAPAGTQAGEQFF. CDR3 coding DNA: TGTGCCAGCAGCGTAGCTCCTGCCGGGACTCAAGCGGGTGAGCAGTTCTTC.